The next 13 T cell receptor beta chains were all read from a single sample in a study of cytomegalovirus exposure and HLA in healthy donors. PCR amplification relied on 60 Vbeta primers (plus 13 Jbeta primers). Sequencing was performed with immunoSEQ multiplex PCR; in TCRdb, only in-frame clones are kept and a portion is missing. This sample has about 150,000 clones; more than 65% occur once, and the top ten carry under 8%. The sample was PBMCs. These TCRs come from a man over 45 in good health and CMV-seropositive.

The chain employs TRBV28 and TRBJ1-2; 8 nucleotides align to TRBD1. This CDR3 spans 17 amino acids. Germline CDR1 MDHEN, CDR2 SYDVKM. After removal of 9 bases from V and 5 bases from J, the junction contained 20 bases not matched to a gene. The DNA for the CDR3 is TGTGCCAGTAACAGCCGTCCCTCCGGGACAGGCCCTTATGGCTACACCTTC. Encoded protein: CASNSRPSGTGPYGYTF.

This chain uses TRBV9 with TRBJ2-7, with TRBD2 matching over 7 bases. The V gene's germline CDR1 is SGDLS and CDR2 YYNGEE. The ends lost 2 bases at V and 3 bases at J; junction bases unmatched: 8. The CDR3 is 15 amino acids. This chain's CDR3 is CASSVMAGAGYEQYF. The CDR3 DNA follows: TGTGCCAGCAGCGTGATGGCGGGAGCTGGCTACGAGCAGTACTTC.

The genes are TRBV6-5 and TRBJ2-7; D unclear. Trimming took 0 bases from V and 3 from J, leaving 12 bases between them. CDR1 is MNHEY and CDR2 is SVGAGI in the germline V gene. The CDR3 length is 15 residues. As DNA, the CDR3 is TGTGCCAGCAGTTACTCAGGAGTCGGCCACTACGAGCAGTACTTC. Its protein is CASSYSGVGHYEQYF.

The J gene is TRBJ2-7, the V gene TRBV5-3, with TRBD2 matching over 7 bases. TRBV5-3 is an ORF, and what it does is uncertain. The length of the CDR3 is 16 residues. Trimming removed 2 bases from V and 5 bases from J; junction bases left unmatched: 13. CDR3: CARSFPDRGRANEQYF. The CDR3 nucleotides read TGTGCCAGAAGCTTTCCAGACCGGGGGAGGGCGAACGAGCAGTACTTC.

The sample holds a few counts of this clone. The V gene is TRBV5-1, the J gene TRBJ2-5, with a possible D match to TRBD1 (5 bases). The CDR3 spans 14 residues. Germline assignment: CDR1 SGHRS and CDR2 YFSETQ. V lost 4 bases and J lost 4, with 14 bases in between. CDR3 sequence: CASSRQVGAETQYF. The CDR3 nucleotides are TGCGCCAGCAGCCGTCAAGTAGGGGCAGAGACCCAGTACTTC.

V and J are TRBV6-6 and TRBJ1-1; no clear D gene. CDR1 MNHNY and CDR2 SVGAGI come from the germline V gene (reference sequence). V lost 5 bases and J lost 5, with 15 bases in between. The CDR3 spans 14 residues. CDR3 DNA: TGTGCCAGCAGTACGGAGGGAAGTTTAACTGAAGCTTTCTTT. It yields the protein CASSTEGSLTEAFF.

This chain links TRBV11-2 with TRBJ2-6; 9 bases agree with TRBD2. Per the germline V gene, CDR1 is SGHAT and CDR2 is FQNNGV. The CDR3 is 18 amino acids. Trimming removed 1 base from V and 3 bases from J; junction bases left unmatched: 7. This chain's CDR3 is CASSLGGSGSLGANVLTF. CDR3 in DNA: TGTGCCAGCAGCTTAGGGGGTAGCGGGAGTCTTGGGGCCAACGTCCTGACTTTC. Complete variable domain (other parts from reference TRBV11-2 and TRBJ2-6): EAGVAQSPRYKIIEKRQSVAFWCNPISGHATLYWYQQILGQGPKLLIQFQNNGVVDDSQLPKDRFSAERLKGVDSTLKIQPAKLEDSAVYLCASSLGGSGSLGANVLTFGAGSRLTVL.

The J gene is TRBJ1-1, the V gene TRBV5-1, with a weak D call TRBD1 (5 bases). CDR1 and CDR2 from the germline V gene are SGHRS and YFSETQ. This CDR3 region has 14 residues. V lost 4 bases and J 0 bases, leaving 10 bases between the germline ends. The CDR3 coding sequence is TGCGCCAGCAGCCACCCGACAGTGAACACTGAAGCTTTCTTT. Translation gives CASSHPTVNTEAFF.

The gene calls are TRBV11-2 and TRBJ2-3; 9 bases are a match to TRBD2. This CDR3 has 15 residues. After removal of 6 bases from V and 8 bases from J, the junction contained 12 bases not matched to a gene. The germline V gene encodes CDR1 SGHAT and CDR2 FQNNGV. The CDR3 DNA is TGTGCCAGCAGTCAAGAGGCGGGAGGGACCGGTACGCAGTATTTT. Translation gives CASSQEAGGTGTQYF.

This clone was found once. Compared with germline, one end of the junction differs, possibly owing to a read error. This chain uses TRBV7-9 with TRBJ2-7; 8 bases fit TRBD1. The germline V gene encodes CDR1 SEHNR and CDR2 FQNEAQ (reference sequence). The CDR3 runs to 14 residues. Here the CDR3 reads CSSSSRDRPYEQYF. CDR3 nucleotides: TGTTCCAGCAGCTCTCGGGACAGGCCCTACGAGCAGTACTTC.

The chain has TRBV5-1 and TRBJ2-1, with 11 bases that match TRBD2. Germline CDR1 SGHRS, CDR2 YFSETQ. Germline trimming cut 5 bases from V and 2 bases from J; bases unmatched to any gene: 6. CDR3 length equals 16 residues. CDR3 sequence: CASREGTSGAYNEQFF. DNA for the CDR3: TGCGCCAGCAGGGAAGGGACTAGCGGCGCCTACAATGAGCAGTTCTTC.

In regard to this clone: Its ends do not fully match the called genes, so a read error is possible. This chain joins TRBV6-5 and TRBJ1-3; D remains ambiguous. Looked up from germline, CDR1 is MNHEY and CDR2 is SVGAGI. This CDR3 region has 10 residues. As DNA, the CDR3 is TGTGCCAGCAGTTACTCGAAAGCTCCGTTT. It encodes CASSYSKAPF.

For this clone: Only one base separates this from a far larger clonotype, so it likely reflects a read error. This chain joins TRBV6-6 and TRBJ2-7, with D unclear. Germline CDR1 MNHNY, CDR2 SVGAGI (reference sequence). V was shortened by 6 bases and J by 6 bases, with 9 bases between the two germline ends. The CDR3 length is 11 residues. The chain's CDR3 is CASSLVSEQYF. Here the CDR3 DNA reads TGTGCCAGCAGCTTAGTCTCCGAGCAGTACTTC.